A selection of T cell receptor beta chains follows, all from one sample in a study of T cells after yellow fever vaccination. TCRdb reanalysed the 5' RACE reads using MiXCR and keeps one entry per CDR3 protein. The data hold around 600,000 distinct CDR3 sequences, with roughly 12% observed a single time. This sample comprised PBMCs, obtained on the day of the yellow fever booster vaccination. Every receptor here comes from a young man who received the YFV17D yellow fever vaccine. CDR3s include the opening cysteine and the closing phenylalanine or tryptophan. The order of the fields is V gene, D gene, J gene, clone size, CDR3 protein, CDR3 DNA. The D gene is left open where the match is weak. Clone size is not always given. Where it is, it says once, few, many or a class for expanded clones.

>TRBV29-1|TRBD2|TRBJ2-1|few
CSVEEGTSGHNEQFF
TGCAGCGTTGAAGAGGGGACTAGCGGACACAATGAGCAGTTCTTC
>TRBV7-2|.|TRBJ2-6|few
CASTHGQFTGANVLTF
TGTGCCAGCACCCACGGACAGTTCACTGGGGCCAACGTCCTGACTTTC
>TRBV2|TRBD1|TRBJ1-6|few
CASRPPGQGNSPLHF
TGTGCCAGCAGACCTCCGGGACAGGGGAATTCACCCCTCCACTTT
>TRBV4-1|TRBD2|TRBJ2-5|.
CASSQTPSGQETQYF
TGCGCCAGCAGCCAAACACCTAGCGGCCAAGAGACCCAGTACTTC
>TRBV20-1|TRBD2|TRBJ2-1|few
CSASSTSGPYNEQFF
TGCAGTGCTAGTTCAACTAGCGGCCCCTACAATGAGCAGTTCTTC
>TRBV3-1|.|TRBJ2-3|few
CASSQVGGSNTDTQYF
TGTGCCAGCAGCCAAGTCGGTGGGTCCAACACAGATACGCAGTATTTT
>TRBV20-1|.|TRBJ1-3|few
CSARQAGNTIYF
TGCAGTGCTAGACAGGCTGGAAACACCATATATTTT
>TRBV11-2|TRBD2|TRBJ2-1|many
CASGVRGPYSGSENNEQFF
TGTGCCAGCGGAGTTAGGGGCCCATATAGCGGGAGCGAGAACAATGAGCAGTTCTTC
>TRBV20-1|.|TRBJ2-1|.
CSCPRGGLSYNEQFF
TGCAGCTGCCCTCGAGGGGGACTTTCCTACAATGAGCAGTTCTTC
>TRBV30|.|TRBJ2-2|.
CAWSKTGTGELFF
TGTGCCTGGAGCAAGACTGGGACCGGGGAGCTGTTTTTT
>TRBV28|TRBD2|TRBJ2-7|few
CASGGTGLAGGYSYEQYF
TGTGCCAGCGGAGGAACGGGACTAGCGGGAGGTTACTCCTACGAGCAGTACTTC
>TRBV7-8|.|TRBJ2-3|few
CASSSSYSSTDTQYF
TGTGCCAGCAGCTCCTCATATTCTAGCACAGATACGCAGTATTTT
>TRBV30|TRBD2|TRBJ2-3|.
CAWSVRVSGRGGGRGATDTQYF
TGTGCCTGGAGTGTACGCGTTAGCGGGAGAGGAGGAGGCAGAGGGGCAACAGATACGCAGTATTTT
>TRBV21-1|.|TRBJ2-7|once
CASRKNKRSRTSEQYF
TGTGCCAGCAGAAAAAATAAAAGGAGCCGGACCTCCGAGCAGTACTTC
>TRBV5-1|.|TRBJ2-7|many
CASSLEGQSSYEQYF
TGCGCCAGCAGCTTGGAAGGACAGAGCTCCTACGAGCAGTACTTC
>TRBV7-2|TRBD2|TRBJ2-3|many
CASSSTLAGGRTDTQYF
TGTGCCAGCAGCTCAACCCTAGCGGGAGGCAGGACAGATACGCAGTATTTT
>TRBV28|TRBD2|TRBJ2-1|.
CASSPMGLAGSYNEQFF
TGTGCCAGCAGCCCCATGGGACTAGCGGGGTCCTACAATGAGCAGTTCTTC
>TRBV21-1|.|TRBJ2-1|many
CASSLTSSAVNEQFF
TGTGCCAGCAGCTTGACTAGCAGCGCGGTCAATGAGCAGTTCTTC
>TRBV20-1|TRBD1|TRBJ2-7|few
CSARERQGKIGEQYF
TGCAGTGCTAGAGAACGACAGGGTAAGATTGGCGAGCAGTACTTC
>TRBV7-6|.|TRBJ2-3|.
CASSVTFATSTDTQYF
TGTGCCAGCAGCGTTACTTTCGCGACTAGCACAGATACGCAGTATTTT
>TRBV5-1|TRBD2|TRBJ2-7|many
CASSLSGGAYEQYF
TGCGCCAGCAGCCTTAGCGGGGGTGCCTACGAGCAGTACTTC
>TRBV29-1|.|TRBJ2-5|many
CSAIRPQGGQYF
TGCAGCGCCATAAGACCCCAGGGCGGCCAGTACTTC
>TRBV20-1|.|TRBJ2-3|few
CSARSWGKDTQYF
TGCAGTGCTAGGTCTTGGGGCAAAGATACGCAGTATTTT
>TRBV12-3/TRBV12-4|TRBD2|TRBJ2-5|few
CASSRTGTSGRGGQTQYF
TGTGCCAGCAGTAGAACCGGGACTAGCGGGAGAGGGGGGCAGACCCAGTACTTC
>TRBV29-1|TRBD2|TRBJ2-1|few
CRAGGTTYNEQFF
TGCCGGGCCGGGGGGACTACCTACAATGAGCAGTTCTTC
>TRBV7-9|.|TRBJ2-3|once
CASSLKGRNTDTQYF
TGTGCCAGCAGCTTAAAGGGCCGGAACACAGATACGCAGTATTTT
>TRBV5-1|TRBD2|TRBJ2-7|few
CASSLGTSLPYEQYF
TGCGCCAGCAGCTTGGGGACTAGCTTGCCCTACGAGCAGTACTTC